The clone carrying this T cell receptor beta chain has ten or more counts. What it binds is not known. Ophthalmopathic donors had moderate-to-severe activity, CAS ≥3 and NOSPECS ≥4, with disease that had lasted under 3 months. This CDR3 region has 17 residues. Germline CDR1 reads SGHAT; CDR2 reads FQDESV (reference sequence). Losses at the gene ends were 5 bases for V and 5 bases for J; bases not matched to a gene: 11. TCR beta CDR3 amplification used RNA transcripts. The first round was an RT-PCR with HTBI primers, and the second round was a multiplex PCR. TCRdb processed the multiplex PCR reads anew with MiXCR; each CDR3 protein has one entry. The data contain about 200,000 distinct CDR3 sequences, approximately 28% of them seen just once; the ten biggest clones take up around 10%. These data come from a study of Graves' ophthalmopathy and Graves' hyperthyroidism. Findings of the study overall: Sensitivity of under 71% and specificity of roughly 72% were achieved by the model that predicted ophthalmopathy progression. In blood appeared most of the expanded thyroid clonotypes whose frequency exceeded 0.001.

Sequencing was done on a sample of peripheral blood. The chain combines TRBV11-1 with TRBJ2-7; TRBD2 aligns across 14 bases. This sequence originates from a man aged 50 to 59 with Graves' ophthalmopathy. As DNA, the CDR3 is TGTGCCAGCAGCGGGGGGACTAGCGGGAGCAAGGAAGACGAGCAGTACTTC. Its translation: CASSGGTSGSKEDEQYF.